This T cell receptor (beta chain) stems from a study of T-cell memory formation after mild COVID-19 (dated by TCRdb to 2020 to 2023). For context, the study as a whole: TCR sequence clusters from the two donors were found to be largely donor specific. T-cell clones expanding and contracting after mild COVID-19 in a couple of donors were tracked by longitudinal TCRalpha and TCRbeta repertoire sequencing. The cohort comprised two young, previously healthy adult volunteers, one female and one male.

This clonotype was detected many times. Its antigen remains undetermined. There are no base qualities to consult, and no much larger clone falls within one base. General study outcomes and caveats: Some responding clones were detected in pre-infection memory, which suggested that pre-existing cross-reactive memory T cells had joined the SARS-CoV-2 response. Contracting CD4+ clones were found mainly in CM and EM memory subsets, while CD8+ clones were enriched in EMRA. From day 15 to 85, contracting clones showed balanced CD4/CD8 phenotypes, whereas a second wave of clones that expanded from day 15 to 37 leaned towards CD4+. The second-wave clones that peaked on day 37 were not confirmed to be SARS-CoV-2 specific. Only two mild cases were covered by the study, and larger cohorts that include severe cases with pre-infection samples were considered necessary.

These reads were obtained on an Illumina NovaSeq 6000. TCRalpha and TCRbeta cDNA libraries were constructed by 5'RACE with constant-segment primers, with sample barcodes and unique molecular identifiers being introduced. RNA was extracted from every sample with Trizol reagent. Libraries were amplified in two PCR steps, with a second sample barcode and Illumina TruSeq adapters added in the second step. Libraries were sequenced on an Illumina NovaSeq with 2 x 150 bp paired-end reads. The study's own analysis went as follows. Demultiplexing of reads and collapsing into UMI-guided consensus sequences were performed with migec v1.2.7. With mixcr v2.1.11, UMI consensuses were aligned to TRA and TRB V and J templates and assembled into clonotypes. Expanded or contracted clonotypes were those called significant by both edgeR and NoisET, with noise models trained on biological replicates. For edgeR calls, a false discovery rate-adjusted p below 0.01 and a log2 fold-change threshold of 1 were applied. PCA with hierarchical clustering of max-normalized trajectories of the 1000 most abundant clonotypes was used as exploratory dynamics analysis. The CD4 or CD8 phenotype of responding clones was assigned using the separately sequenced CD4+ and CD8+ repertoires. TCRdb reprocessing: public reads trimmed at Q25 with fastp, clones called with MiXCR, in-frame beta chains kept. Each entry is one CDR3 protein sequence, shown with its most common DNA and genes. TCRdb, not the authors, supplied the V and J calls. The sample data list almost 35,000 distinct CDR3 sequences, and approximately 8.3% of these were observed just once. Approximately 28% of the sample is in the top ten clones.

PBMCs were isolated by Ficoll-Paque density gradient centrifugation. The CDR3 measures 10 amino acids from cysteine to phenylalanine. Only the CDR3 DNA stays, 30 bases, in frame from base 1. V is pared back by 4 bases and J by 3 bases, with 3 bases lying between the germline termini. Looking up the germline V gene yields CDR1 SQVTM and CDR2 ANQGSEA. The origin of this receptor is a young man who had mild COVID-19 (a few samples of this study predate the infection). The sample titles of this study are shuffled in the database, so cell type and time point are left out; the donor was told from shared clones. The V gene is TRBV29-1 and the J gene is TRBJ1-1, with no reliable assignment of the D segment. Sequenced sample: PBMCs or a T cell subset sorted from them (not recorded which). In nucleotides, the sequence is TGCAGCGTTGGTGACACTGAAGCTTTCTTT. Translated, it reads CSVGDTEAFF.